A single sample gave rise to the 4 T cell receptor beta chains below, sequenced in a study of blood T cell repertoires in COVID-19. The method was immunoSEQ multiplex PCR; TCRdb's version includes in-frame clones alone and lacks a portion of them. The sample contains 250,000 to 350,000 clones, 70% to 85% of which appear only once. The specimen sequenced was peripheral blood. These receptors all come from a human donor with COVID-19, enrolled during active disease. The donor label of this sample is uncertain.

This chain uses TRBV19 with TRBJ2-7; D remains ambiguous. The CDR3 is 17 residues long. Germline values: CDR1 LNHDA, CDR2 SQIVND (reference sequence). V was pared by 4 bases and J by 0 bases, with 19 bases between. In DNA, the CDR3 is TGTGCCAGTAGTAAGAGCTCCCGGCAGGCGAGCTCCTACGAGCAGTACTTC. It yields the protein CASSKSSRQASSYEQYF.

The chain carries TRBV3-1 (or the pseudogene TRBV3-2) and TRBJ2-5; no definite D call. Trimming removed 1 base from V and 5 bases from J, with 14 bases in between. The CDR3 is 15 residues long. Germline V lookup: CDR1 LGHDT, CDR2 YNNKEL (reference sequence). The CDR3 spells CASSQVVPAGETQYF. CDR3 coding DNA: TGTGCCAGCAGCCAAGTCGTGCCAGCCGGGGAGACCCAGTACTTC.

This clone was seen a few times. This chain uses TRBV24-1 with TRBJ2-7; D is unresolved. Germline assignment: CDR1 KGHDR and CDR2 SFDVKD. This CDR3 has 12 residues. The ends were cut back, 3 bases at V and 6 bases at J, with 8 bases in the middle. The DNA for the CDR3 is TGTGCCACCAGTGATCCGCACGGCGAGCAGTACTTC. This gives the protein CATSDPHGEQYF.

V and J are TRBV5-1 and TRBJ2-7; 12 nucleotides agree with TRBD2. The length of the CDR3 is 16 residues. Per the germline V gene, CDR1 is SGHRS and CDR2 is YFSETQ. V lost 0 bases to trimming and J lost 6 bases; unmatched junction nucleotides: 7. The CDR3 region has the DNA TGCGCCAGCAGCTTGGATCAGGTACTAGCGGGAGGCGAGCAGTACTTC. This codes for CASSLDQVLAGGEQYF.